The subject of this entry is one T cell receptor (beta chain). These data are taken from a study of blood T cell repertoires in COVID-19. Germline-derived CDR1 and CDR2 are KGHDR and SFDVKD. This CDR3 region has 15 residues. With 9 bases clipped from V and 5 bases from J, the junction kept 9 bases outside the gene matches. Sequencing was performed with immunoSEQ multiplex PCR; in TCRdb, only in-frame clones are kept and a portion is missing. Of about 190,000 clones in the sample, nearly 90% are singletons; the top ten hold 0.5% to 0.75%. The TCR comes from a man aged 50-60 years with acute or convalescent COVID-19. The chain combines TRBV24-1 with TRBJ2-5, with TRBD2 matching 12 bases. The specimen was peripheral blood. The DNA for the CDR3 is TGTGCCACCGGTGGACTAGCGGGGTTTATGGAGACCCAGTACTTC. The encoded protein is CATGGLAGFMETQYF.